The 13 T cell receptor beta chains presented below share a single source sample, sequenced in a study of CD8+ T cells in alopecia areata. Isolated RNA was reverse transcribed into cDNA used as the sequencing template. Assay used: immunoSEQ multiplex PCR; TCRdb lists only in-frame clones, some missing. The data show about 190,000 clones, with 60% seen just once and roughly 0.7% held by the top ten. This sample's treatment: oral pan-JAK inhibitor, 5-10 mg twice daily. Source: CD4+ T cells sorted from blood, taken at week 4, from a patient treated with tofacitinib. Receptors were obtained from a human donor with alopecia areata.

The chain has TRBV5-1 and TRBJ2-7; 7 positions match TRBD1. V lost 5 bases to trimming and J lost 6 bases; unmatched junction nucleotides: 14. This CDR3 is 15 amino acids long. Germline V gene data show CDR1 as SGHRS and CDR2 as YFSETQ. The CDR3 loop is CASSLRPGQQVEQYF. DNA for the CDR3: TGCGCCAGCAGTTTGAGGCCGGGACAGCAAGTCGAGCAGTACTTC.

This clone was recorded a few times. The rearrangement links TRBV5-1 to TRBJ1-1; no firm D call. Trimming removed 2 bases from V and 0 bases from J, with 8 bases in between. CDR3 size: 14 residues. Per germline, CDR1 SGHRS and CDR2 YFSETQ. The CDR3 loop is CASSFGELNTEAFF. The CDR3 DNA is TGCGCCAGCAGCTTCGGGGAGCTGAACACTGAAGCTTTCTTT.

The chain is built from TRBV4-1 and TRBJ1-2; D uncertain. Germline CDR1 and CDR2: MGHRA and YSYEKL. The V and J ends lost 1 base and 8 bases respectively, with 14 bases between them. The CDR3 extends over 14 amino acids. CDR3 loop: CASSQGADLRGYTF. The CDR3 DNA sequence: TGCGCCAGCAGCCAAGGTGCGGACCTTAGGGGCTACACCTTC.

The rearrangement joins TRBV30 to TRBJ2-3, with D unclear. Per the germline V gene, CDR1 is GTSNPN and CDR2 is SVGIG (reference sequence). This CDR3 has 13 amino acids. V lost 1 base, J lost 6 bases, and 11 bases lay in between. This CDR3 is CAWSARIRDTQYF. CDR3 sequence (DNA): TGTGCCTGGAGTGCCAGAATTAGGGATACGCAGTATTTT.

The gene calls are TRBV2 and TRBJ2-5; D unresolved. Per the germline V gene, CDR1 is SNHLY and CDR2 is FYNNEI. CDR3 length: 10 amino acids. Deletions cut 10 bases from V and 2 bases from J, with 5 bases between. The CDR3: CATKQETQYF. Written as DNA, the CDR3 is TGTGCCACCAAACAAGAGACCCAGTACTTC.

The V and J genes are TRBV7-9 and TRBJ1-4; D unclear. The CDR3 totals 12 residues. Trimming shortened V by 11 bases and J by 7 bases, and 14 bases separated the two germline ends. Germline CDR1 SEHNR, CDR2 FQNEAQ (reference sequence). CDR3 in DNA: TGTGCCGTCCGAGTGGGCGGTGAAAAACTGTTTTTT. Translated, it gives CAVRVGGEKLFF.

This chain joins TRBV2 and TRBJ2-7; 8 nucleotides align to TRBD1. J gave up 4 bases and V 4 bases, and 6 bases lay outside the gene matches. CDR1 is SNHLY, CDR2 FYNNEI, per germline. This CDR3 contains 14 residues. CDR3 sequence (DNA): TGTGCCAGCAGTGGCGGACAGGGTCGGTACGAGCAGTACTTC. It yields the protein CASSGGQGRYEQYF.

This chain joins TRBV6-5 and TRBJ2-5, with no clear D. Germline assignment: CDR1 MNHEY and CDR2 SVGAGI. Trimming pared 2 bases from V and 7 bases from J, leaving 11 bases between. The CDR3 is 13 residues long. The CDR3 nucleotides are TGTGCCAGCAGTTACCCGGAACGAGGGACCCAGTACTTC. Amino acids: CASSYPERGTQYF.

The CDR3 protein is CSGQAYYGYTF. In DNA form, the CDR3 reads TGCAGCGGACAGGCGTACTATGGCTACACCTTC. The rearrangement links TRBV29-1 to TRBJ1-2; possible D gene TRBD1, 6 bases. The CDR3 spans 11 residues. From germline, CDR1 is SQVTM and CDR2 ANQGSEA. Trimming removed 7 bases from V and 3 bases from J, with 9 bases in between.

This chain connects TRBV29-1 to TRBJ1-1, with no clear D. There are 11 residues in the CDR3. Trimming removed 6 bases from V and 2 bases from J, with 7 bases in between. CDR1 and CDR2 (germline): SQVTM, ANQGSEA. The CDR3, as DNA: TGCAGCGTAAGGGATAACACTGAAGCTTTCTTT. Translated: CSVRDNTEAFF.

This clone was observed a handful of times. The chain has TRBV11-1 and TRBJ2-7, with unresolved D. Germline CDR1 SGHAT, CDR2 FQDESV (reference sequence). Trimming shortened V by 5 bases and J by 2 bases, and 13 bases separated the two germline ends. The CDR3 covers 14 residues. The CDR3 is CASSRTGGTYEQYF. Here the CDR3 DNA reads TGTGCCAGCAGCCGCACGGGCGGAACCTACGAGCAGTACTTC. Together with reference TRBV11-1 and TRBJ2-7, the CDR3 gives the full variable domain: EAEVAQSPRYKITEKSQAVAFWCDPISGHATLYWYRQILGQGPELLVQFQDESVVDDSQLPKDRFSAERLKGVDSTLKIQPAELGDSAMYLCASSRTGGTYEQYFGPGTRLTVT.

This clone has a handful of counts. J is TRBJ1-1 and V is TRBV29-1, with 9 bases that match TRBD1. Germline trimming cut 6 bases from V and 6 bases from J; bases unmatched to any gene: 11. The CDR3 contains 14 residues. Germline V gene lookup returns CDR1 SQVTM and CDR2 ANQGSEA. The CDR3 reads CSVLGQGIRPEAFF. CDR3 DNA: TGCAGCGTCCTTGGACAGGGGATCAGGCCTGAAGCTTTCTTT.

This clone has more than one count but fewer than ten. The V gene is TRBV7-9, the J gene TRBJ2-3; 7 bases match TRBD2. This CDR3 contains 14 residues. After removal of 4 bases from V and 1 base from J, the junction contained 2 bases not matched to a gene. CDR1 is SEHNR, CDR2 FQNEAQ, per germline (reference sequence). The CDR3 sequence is CASSSSGGTDTQYF. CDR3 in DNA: TGTGCCAGCAGCTCTAGCGGTGGCACAGATACGCAGTATTTT.